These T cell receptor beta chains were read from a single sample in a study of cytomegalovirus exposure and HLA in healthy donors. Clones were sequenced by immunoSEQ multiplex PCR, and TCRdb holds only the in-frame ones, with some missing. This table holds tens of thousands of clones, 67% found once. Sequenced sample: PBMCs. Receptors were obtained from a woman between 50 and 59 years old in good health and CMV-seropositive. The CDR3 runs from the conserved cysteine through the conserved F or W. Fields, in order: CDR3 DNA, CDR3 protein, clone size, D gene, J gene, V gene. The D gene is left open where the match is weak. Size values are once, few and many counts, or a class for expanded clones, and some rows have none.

TGCAGCGGGACTAGACGGATGGACACTGAAGCTTTCTTT	CSGTRRMDTEAFF	few	.	TRBJ1-1	TRBV29-1
TGCAGCGGTGGACAGGGGTACGAGCAGTACTTC	CSGGQGYEQYF	.	TRBD1	TRBJ2-7	TRBV29-1
TGTGCCAGCAGTGAGGGGGCGGGCGGGGAGCTGTTTTTT	CASSEGAGGELFF	.	.	TRBJ2-2	TRBV2
TGTGCCAGCAGTTCAGGGGACTACGAGCAGTACTTC	CASSSGDYEQYF	.	.	TRBJ2-7	TRBV2
TGTGCCAGTAGTATTACGGGGATCGCAGGGAGGACTGAAGCTTTCTTT	CASSITGIAGRTEAFF	.	.	TRBJ1-1	TRBV19
TGCGCCAGCAGCCGCCCGGACAGCTACAATGAGCAGTTCTTC	CASSRPDSYNEQFF	.	.	TRBJ2-1	TRBV4-1
TGTGCCAGCAGCTTAAGTACAGGGCAGCTTCTCCCCCTCCACTTT	CASSLSTGQLLPLHF	.	.	TRBJ1-6	TRBV7-2
TGTGCCAGCAGTTTTACCCGAGCCGGGGACTATGGCTACACCTTC	CASSFTRAGDYGYTF	.	.	TRBJ1-2	TRBV27
TGTGCCAGCACCTTGGGGGGGGGAGGCTATAATTCACCCCTCCACTTT	CASTLGGGGYNSPLHF	.	.	TRBJ1-6	TRBV7-9
TGTGCCAGTAGTGGAGGGGGCTACTACGAGCAGTACTTC	CASSGGGYYEQYF	once	.	TRBJ2-7	TRBV19
TGTGCCAGCAGCTTGGAACAGGGGGAAACTGAAGCTTTCTTT	CASSLEQGETEAFF	few	TRBD1	TRBJ1-1	TRBV5-4
TGCGCCAGCAGCTTGGGACTCGGGGGGTCGGTCGGGGAGCTGTTTTTT	CASSLGLGGSVGELFF	.	TRBD2	TRBJ2-2	TRBV5-1
TGTGCCAGTGCACAGGGGGCCGGCTATGGCTACACCTTC	CASAQGAGYGYTF	.	TRBD1	TRBJ1-2	TRBV19
TGTGCCACCAGCAGAGATCGGGGTGGAAGGCTCGGTGGCTACACCTTC	CATSRDRGGRLGGYTF	medium-sized	.	TRBJ1-2	TRBV15
TGTGCCAGAAATGAGGGAGGATATAACAATTCACCCCTCCACTTT	CARNEGGYNNSPLHF	.	.	TRBJ1-6	TRBV2
TGCAGCGTTAAACCCGGGGAGGGGTACACTGAAGCTTTCTTT	CSVKPGEGYTEAFF	.	.	TRBJ1-1	TRBV29-1
TGCGCCAGCAGTGATCCCCGGACAGGGGGAGAACAGCCCCAGCATTTT	CASSDPRTGGEQPQHF	.	TRBD1	TRBJ1-5	TRBV10-2
TGTGCCAGCAGCCTCGGGACAGCTTCCTATGGCTACACCTTC	CASSLGTASYGYTF	few	TRBD1	TRBJ1-2	TRBV7-2
TGCGCCAGCGAAGGGGGGGCCAATCAGCCCCAGCATTTT	CASEGGANQPQHF	once	.	TRBJ1-5	TRBV10-2
TGTGCCAGTAACACGAAGGGGTACTCTGGGGCCAACGTCCTGACTTTC	CASNTKGYSGANVLTF	.	.	TRBJ2-6	TRBV19
TGCAGCGTTGACCACAAATTCTATGGCTACACCTTC	CSVDHKFYGYTF	.	.	TRBJ1-2	TRBV29-1
TGTGCCAGCAGTTTTTCGCGGGGTTTCACAGATACGCAGTATTTT	CASSFSRGFTDTQYF	.	.	TRBJ2-3	TRBV28
TGTGCCAGCAGCTTGGTAGGGTCCGGGGGTTCGGGTCGTGGCTACACCTTC	CASSLVGSGGSGRGYTF	few	.	TRBJ1-2	TRBV5-6
TGTGCCTGGAGTGATACTGGAAACACCATATATTTT	CAWSDTGNTIYF	.	.	TRBJ1-3	TRBV30
TGTGCCAGCAGTGAAGGAGGCGAGGGCCCGCAGGAGACCCAGTACTTC	CASSEGGEGPQETQYF	few	.	TRBJ2-5	TRBV2
TGTGCCAGCAGTTTCGGGGCACAGGGTTATAATTCACCCCTCCACTTT	CASSFGAQGYNSPLHF	.	.	TRBJ1-6	TRBV27
TGTGCCAGCAGCTTGGAACAGGGGGCGGTAACTGAAGCTTTCTTT	CASSLEQGAVTEAFF	few	TRBD1	TRBJ1-1	TRBV11-2
TGTGCCATCAGCGTCAAAGGAGGGGGCCGCACAGATACGCAGTATTTT	CAISVKGGGRTDTQYF	.	.	TRBJ2-3	TRBV10-3
TGTGCCAGCAGCCCGGGACTAGCGGTCACAGATACGCAGTATTTT	CASSPGLAVTDTQYF	.	TRBD2	TRBJ2-3	TRBV11-3
TGTGCCAGCAGGAAGCACCGGGACAGGGTTGAAAAACTGTTTTTT	CASRKHRDRVEKLFF	.	TRBD1	TRBJ1-4	TRBV27
TGTGCCAGCAGCTACCGACAGGGGGCGCCTGTAAGAGAGCCCCAGCATTTT	CASSYRQGAPVREPQHF	.	TRBD1	TRBJ1-5	TRBV11-2
TGTGCCAGCAGGGGGGGTCTACCGGGGGAGCTGTTTTTT	CASRGGLPGELFF	.	.	TRBJ2-2	TRBV2
TGTGCCAGCAGCTTGGGTTGGGCGGGGGGGGCGTTGGAGCAGTACTTC	CASSLGWAGGALEQYF	.	TRBD2	TRBJ2-5	TRBV11-2
TGTGCCAGCACGGGGCAGGGGACGAGGGAGACCCAGTACTTC	CASTGQGTRETQYF	few	.	TRBJ2-5	TRBV28
TGTGCCTCGACACCACAGGGGAGGAGAGAGACCCAGTACTTC	CASTPQGRRETQYF	.	.	TRBJ2-5	TRBV10-3
TGTGCCAGCAGCGTGAGGGGGCAATCGACAGATACGCAGTATTTT	CASSVRGQSTDTQYF	few	TRBD1	TRBJ2-3	TRBV9
TGTGCCAGCAGTTTATCGGGAGAATCTAACTATGGCTACACCTTC	CASSLSGESNYGYTF	.	.	TRBJ1-2	TRBV27
TGTGCCAGCAGTCGACAGGATCGGGAGACCCAGTACTTC	CASSRQDRETQYF	few	.	TRBJ2-5	TRBV2
TGTGCCAGCAACTGGGGCCTTTCGGACAGGGCAAGAGAGACCCAGTACTTC	CASNWGLSDRARETQYF	.	TRBD1	TRBJ2-5	TRBV11-3
TGTGCCAGCGCACCAGTCCCGGGGAAAGAGACCCAGTACTTC	CASAPVPGKETQYF	.	.	TRBJ2-5	TRBV18
TGTGCTAGTGGCTTGGTCTTAGACATTCAGTACTTC	CASGLVLDIQYF	.	.	TRBJ2-4	TRBV12-5
TGTGCCAGCAAGATTCAGGGGGCGAACACCGGGGAGCTGTTTTTT	CASKIQGANTGELFF	few	TRBD1	TRBJ2-2	TRBV27
TGCGCCAGCAGCTCGCGTCCCGCCCCAGATACGCAGTATTTT	CASSSRPAPDTQYF	.	.	TRBJ2-3	TRBV4-1
TGTGCCAGCAGCTACCGGGGACAGGGGCTGGATGAGCAGTTCTTC	CASSYRGQGLDEQFF	.	TRBD1	TRBJ2-1	TRBV7-2
TGTGCCAGCAGCTTAGCGGGGAGCTACACCTTC	CASSLAGSYTF	.	.	TRBJ1-2	TRBV5-4
TGTGCCAGCAGCTTATCGGTAACAGGGGGCATTTGGAACACTGAAGCTTTCTTT	CASSLSVTGGIWNTEAFF	.	TRBD1	TRBJ1-1	TRBV7-2
TGCGCCAGCAGCCCCGGGACAGGGGGTCAGGACACTGAAGCTTTCTTT	CASSPGTGGQDTEAFF	.	TRBD1	TRBJ1-1	TRBV5-1
TGTGCCAGCAGCTTGGTTTGGGGGCGCCTAGAAGGCTACACCTTC	CASSLVWGRLEGYTF	.	.	TRBJ1-2	TRBV5-6
TGTGCCAGCAGCTTAATTTCCGGGGGCTACAATGAGCAGTTCTTC	CASSLISGGYNEQFF	.	.	TRBJ2-1	TRBV7-9
TGTGCCAGCACCATTCCACGGCCTTCGGCAGGCAATGAGCAGTTCTTC	CASTIPRPSAGNEQFF	.	.	TRBJ2-1	TRBV7-9
TGTGCCACCAGCCGCAGATTCAATCAGCCCCAGCATTTT	CATSRRFNQPQHF	.	.	TRBJ1-5	TRBV15
TGTGCCAGCAGTCCCGGGACAGGGGTATTCCTGCATGGCTACACCTTC	CASSPGTGVFLHGYTF	.	TRBD1	TRBJ1-2	TRBV28
TGTGCCACCGCTCCTACGATCACAGATACGCAGTATTTT	CATAPTITDTQYF	few	.	TRBJ2-3	TRBV15
TGTGCCAGCAGCCAAGAAAGGAGTTTGAGGACTAATGAAAAACTGTTTTTT	CASSQERSLRTNEKLFF	once	.	TRBJ1-4	TRBV14
TGTGCCAGCGGACTCGCGGGGACGGCTATGAACACCGGGGAGCTGTTTTTT	CASGLAGTAMNTGELFF	.	.	TRBJ2-2	TRBV7-3